The rows below give T cell receptor beta chains drawn from one sample of a study of blood T cell repertoires in COVID-19. Data came from immunoSEQ multiplex PCR; TCRdb stores just in-frame clones and leaves some out. This table holds under 300,000 clones, 86% found once. The sample comprised peripheral blood. The receptors derive from a woman in her 30s with active or convalescent COVID-19. Each CDR3 is given with its conserved first and last residue. The D gene is left open where the match is weak. Rows may omit the clone size; those that give it use once, few, many or a size class.

TRBV28	TRBJ2-7	-	-	TGTGCCAGCAGTCAACAGGGAATCGGCTACGAGCAGTACTTC	CASSQQGIGYEQYF
TRBV9	TRBJ2-7	-	TRBD2	TGTGCCAGCAGCGTAGATCCCGGGAGGGGCGCGGCGCACGAGCAGTACTTC	CASSVDPGRGAAHEQYF
TRBV5-1	TRBJ2-3	-	-	TGCGCCAGCAGCTTGGCCGGAGGGCCCCAAGATACGCAGTATTTT	CASSLAGGPQDTQYF
TRBV10-1	TRBJ1-3	-	-	TGCGCCAGCATGGCGGCCTCTGGAAACACCATATATTTT	CASMAASGNTIYF
TRBV7-3	TRBJ2-6	-	TRBD1	TGTGCCAGCACCCCCGGGACAGGGAAGTCTGGGGCCAACGTCCTGACTTTC	CASTPGTGKSGANVLTF
TRBV19	TRBJ2-3	-	TRBD1	TGTGCCAGTCGGGCTGGGACAGGGTACGGTACAGATACGCAGTATTTT	CASRAGTGYGTDTQYF
TRBV6-2/TRBV6-3	TRBJ1-1	-	-	TGTGCCAGCAGCCCCTTCGAGGCCGCTCCTATGAACACTGAAGCTTTCTTT	CASSPFEAAPMNTEAFF
TRBV5-1	TRBJ1-3	-	-	TGCGCCAGCAGCGGAACGGCAGGCAGTGGAAACACCATATATTTT	CASSGTAGSGNTIYF
TRBV9	TRBJ1-1	-	-	TGTGCCAGCAGCGTAGACACAGCGAACACTGAAGCTTTCTTT	CASSVDTANTEAFF
TRBV7-6	TRBJ1-1	-	-	TGTGCCAGCAGCTCCGGGGCGGGGCTAAACACTGAAGCTTTCTTT	CASSSGAGLNTEAFF
TRBV20-1	TRBJ1-6	-	-	TGCAGTGCTAGTACAGGGTCCCCTAATTCACCCCTCCACTTT	CSASTGSPNSPLHF
TRBV7-2	TRBJ1-6	-	-	TGTGCCAGCAGCTTAGCAGCGACCACAGGCCTTTCACCCCTCCACTTT	CASSLAATTGLSPLHF
TRBV27	TRBJ2-1	-	-	TGTGCCAGCAGTATAACAGGGACCTTGTCGCCCAATGAGCAGTTCTTC	CASSITGTLSPNEQFF
TRBV5-5	TRBJ2-3	-	TRBD1	TGTGCCAGCATCCTACAGGGGGCGCAGAGCACAGATACGCAGTATTTT	CASILQGAQSTDTQYF
TRBV24-1	TRBJ1-1	-	-	TGTGCCACCAGTGATTGGGGGAGGACTGAAGCTTTCTTT	CATSDWGRTEAFF
TRBV5-1	TRBJ2-1	once	TRBD2	TGCGCCAGCAGCTCGACTAGCGGGGGGGTCCATGAGCAGTTCTTC	CASSSTSGGVHEQFF
TRBV7-7	TRBJ2-5	-	-	TGTGCTAGCAGCTTAGTAGGACTTCAAGAGACCCAGTACTTC	CASSLVGLQETQYF
TRBV5-5	TRBJ2-1	-	-	TGTGCCAGCAGCGGTTCAGGGGCCATACCCTACAATGAGCAGTTCTTC	CASSGSGAIPYNEQFF
TRBV28	TRBJ1-2	-	TRBD1	TGTGCCAGCAGTCAGAATTCAGGGGGCCTTCGCGGCTACACCTTC	CASSQNSGGLRGYTF
TRBV11-3	TRBJ2-3	-	-	TGTGCCAGCAGCTTAGGAACGGGGGACCCCACAGATACGCAGTATTTT	CASSLGTGDPTDTQYF
TRBV2	TRBJ1-6	-	-	TGTGCCAGCAGCGCCGGGAGCCTATTTAATAATTCACCCCTCCACTTT	CASSAGSLFNNSPLHF
TRBV7-9	TRBJ1-2	-	TRBD1	TGTGCCAGCAGCCCCGGGACAGGGGGCTATGGCTACACCTTC	CASSPGTGGYGYTF
TRBV19	TRBJ1-2	-	TRBD1	TGTGCCAGTAGTTCTTCCGGGACAGGGGACTATGGCTACACCTTC	CASSSSGTGDYGYTF
TRBV5-8	TRBJ1-3	few	TRBD1	TGTGCCAGCAGCGAGGGACAGGGGGGAAACACCATATATTTT	CASSEGQGGNTIYF
TRBV2	TRBJ1-5	-	-	TGTGCCAGCAGTGAACATTCAGACAATCAGCCCCAGCATTTT	CASSEHSDNQPQHF
TRBV3-1/TRBV3-2	TRBJ1-1	-	-	TGTGCCAGCAGCCAAGGTAATGTTCTGAACACTGAAGCTTTCTTT	CASSQGNVLNTEAFF
TRBV3-1/TRBV3-2	TRBJ2-5	-	TRBD2	TGTGCCAGCAGCCAAGGCTTAGCGGGGCGACGAGAGACCCAGTACTTC	CASSQGLAGRRETQYF
TRBV9	TRBJ1-2	-	TRBD1	TGTGCCAGCAGCGGCGGGACAGGGAGTGTCTATGGCTACACCTTC	CASSGGTGSVYGYTF
TRBV9	TRBJ2-3	-	-	TGTGCCAGCAGCGCGGAGGGTACAGATACGCAGTATTTT	CASSAEGTDTQYF
TRBV18	TRBJ2-1	-	TRBD2	TGTGCCAGCTCACCGCTTACAAGCGGGGGCTATGAGCAGTTCTTC	CASSPLTSGGYEQFF
TRBV7-8	TRBJ2-1	-	TRBD1	TGTGCCAGCAGGGGGACAGGGCCAGGTGAGCAGTTCTTC	CASRGTGPGEQFF
TRBV7-2	TRBJ1-5	-	-	TGTGCCAGCAGCCTGGACAGTGGTCAGCCCCAGCATTTT	CASSLDSGQPQHF
TRBV6-5	TRBJ1-1	few	-	TGTGCCAGCAGGCTGTCTGGAGGCACTGAAGCTTTCTTT	CASRLSGGTEAFF
TRBV21-1	TRBJ1-1	-	-	TGTGCCAGCAGCAAAAAGCCGAACACTGAAGCTTTCTTT	CASSKKPNTEAFF
TRBV27	TRBJ1-2	-	-	TGTGCCAGCAGTTCAATTATTGGGGCTGGCTACACCTTC	CASSSIIGAGYTF
TRBV2	TRBJ2-5	-	-	TGTGCCAGCAGTGAAAGGTTACAGAAAGAGACCCAGTACTTC	CASSERLQKETQYF
TRBV6-6	TRBJ2-3	-	TRBD2	TGTGCCAGCAGTTACAGCGCTAGCGGGAGCACAGATACGCAGTATTTT	CASSYSASGSTDTQYF
TRBV7-9	TRBJ1-4	-	TRBD1	TGTGCCAGTTCGGCCGGGACAGGGCATGAAAAACTGTTTTTT	CASSAGTGHEKLFF
TRBV10-3	TRBJ2-6	-	-	TGTGCCATCCTAAGATCTGGGGCCAACGTCCTGACTTTC	CAILRSGANVLTF
TRBV27	TRBJ2-2	once	TRBD1	TGTGCCAGCAGTTTAGTAGGGGCCACAGGGGCCGGGGAGCTGTTTTTT	CASSLVGATGAGELFF
TRBV10-3	TRBJ2-4	-	TRBD2	TGTGCCATCGCTGCGCTAGCGGAAAACATTCAGTACTTC	CAIAALAENIQYF
TRBV12-3/TRBV12-4	TRBJ1-2	-	-	TGTGCCAGCAGTTTACGGCGGAACTATGGCTACACCTTC	CASSLRRNYGYTF
TRBV28	TRBJ1-6	-	-	TGTGCCAGCAGGGACAGAACGGTAATTAGAAATTCACCCCTCCACTTT	CASRDRTVIRNSPLHF
TRBV7-3	TRBJ2-3	-	-	TGTGCCAGCAGCTACACCGACGGGGGAACTAAGTATTTT	CASSYTDGGTKYF
TRBV19	TRBJ2-2	-	-	TGTGCCAGTAGTATGGAATCAGGGACCGGGGAGCTGTTTTTT	CASSMESGTGELFF
TRBV7-3	TRBJ2-7	-	-	TGTGCCAGCAGCTCCCTCCGGGAGCAGTACTTC	CASSSLREQYF
TRBV3-1/TRBV3-2	TRBJ2-5	-	-	TGTGCCAGCAGCCAAGATCAGGGGTCTCTTGGTAAGACCCAGTACTTC	CASSQDQGSLGKTQYF
TRBV7-8	TRBJ1-6	once	-	TGTGCCAGCAGCTTACTCTCAGGGAATCTGGGGTCCCTCCACTTT	CASSLLSGNLGSLHF
TRBV28	TRBJ2-7	-	-	TGTGCCAGCAGTTTATTTCGGGACAACTACGAGCAGTACTTC	CASSLFRDNYEQYF
TRBV4-1	TRBJ1-6	few	TRBD1	TGCGCCAGCAGCCGCGTGACAGGGGATTATAATTCACCCCTCCACTTT	CASSRVTGDYNSPLHF
TRBV5-1	TRBJ1-4	-	-	TGCGCCAGCAGCTTGCAAGGGGCAACTAATGAAAAACTGTTTTTT	CASSLQGATNEKLFF
TRBV5-1	TRBJ1-6	-	TRBD1	TGCGCCAGCAGCTTAGAACCCGGGACAGACGATTCACCCCTCCACTTT	CASSLEPGTDDSPLHF